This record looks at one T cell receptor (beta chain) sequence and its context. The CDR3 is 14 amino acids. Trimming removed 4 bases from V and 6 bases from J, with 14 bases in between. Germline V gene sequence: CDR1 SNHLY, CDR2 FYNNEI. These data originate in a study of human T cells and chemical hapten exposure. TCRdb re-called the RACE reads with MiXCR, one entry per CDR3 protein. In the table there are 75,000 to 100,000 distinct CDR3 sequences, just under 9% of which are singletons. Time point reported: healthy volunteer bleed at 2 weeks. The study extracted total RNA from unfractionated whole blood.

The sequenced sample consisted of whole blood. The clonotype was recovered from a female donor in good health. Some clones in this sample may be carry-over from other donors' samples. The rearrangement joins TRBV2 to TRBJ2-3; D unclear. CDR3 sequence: CASSVVEIVDTQYF. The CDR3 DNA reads TGTGCCAGCAGTGTCGTAGAGATAGTCGATACGCAGTATTTT.